These 32 T cell receptor beta chains were sequenced from one sample in a study of T cells in Graves' hyperthyroidism and ophthalmopathy. The source material, RNA transcripts, was used to amplify TCR beta CDR3 regions. The TCR CDR3 was amplified in a first-round RT-PCR using the HTBI primer set. A single record per CDR3 protein comes from TCRdb applying MiXCR to the multiplex PCR reads. The table includes around 340,000 distinct CDR3 sequences, approximately 17% detected once. The specimen was blood. These TCRs come from a woman aged 30 to 39 with Graves' hyperthyroidism that later progressed to Graves' ophthalmopathy.

V and J are TRBV7-2 and TRBJ1-1, with D uncertain. Trimming took off 1 base at V and 7 bases at J, with 10 bases between the two ends. This CDR3 region has 13 residues. Germline V gene data show CDR1 as SGHTA and CDR2 as FQGNSA. This CDR3 is CASSLGPGIEAFF. For the CDR3, the DNA is TGTGCCAGCAGCTTAGGTCCGGGGATTGAAGCTTTCTTT. The full variable domain, with the rest looked up from reference TRBV7-2 and TRBJ1-1, is GAGVSQSPSNKVTEKGKDVELRCDPISGHTALYWYRQSLGQGLEFLIYFQGNSAPDKSGLPSDRFSAERTGGSVSTLTIQRTQQEDSAVYLCASSLGPGIEAFFGQGTRLTVV.

The chain has TRBV19 and TRBJ2-3; the match to TRBD2 covers 7 bases. The CDR3 totals 15 residues. The V gene end was trimmed by 4 bases and the J gene end by 2 bases; junction bases not matched to a gene: 6. The germline gives CDR1 LNHDA, CDR2 SQIVND (reference sequence). CDR3 in amino acids: CASSTLAEFTDTQYF. The CDR3, as DNA: TGTGCCAGTAGTACGCTAGCGGAATTCACAGATACGCAGTATTTT.

This clonotype occurred many times. This rearrangement joins TRBV12-3 or TRBV12-4 to TRBJ2-1; D is possibly TRBD2 (6 bases). The CDR3 consists of 14 residues. Trimming took 3 bases from V and 3 from J, leaving 9 bases between them. The CDR3 reads CASSLGGFYNEQFF. The CDR3 nucleotides are TGTGCCAGCAGTTTGGGAGGCTTCTACAATGAGCAGTTCTTC.

The chain recombines TRBV15 with TRBJ2-6, with 9 bases fitting TRBD2. The CDR3 runs to 21 residues. J gave up 3 bases and V 5 bases, and 20 bases lay outside the gene matches. The germline V gene encodes CDR1 LNHNV and CDR2 YYDKDF (reference sequence). Written as DNA, the CDR3 is TGTGCCACCAGCTCTAAATCCTTAGGTGGCGGGGGGGTATATGGGGCCAACGTCCTGACTTTC. It specifies CATSSKSLGGGGVYGANVLTF. The whole variable domain, remainder taken from reference TRBV15 and TRBJ2-6, is DAMVIQNPRYQVTQFGKPVTLSCSQTLNHNVMYWYQQKSSQAPKLLFHYYDKDFNNEADTPDNFQSRRPNTSFCFLDIRSPGLGDTAMYLCATSSKSLGGGGVYGANVLTFGAGSRLTVL.

This clonotype was found a few times. The chain has TRBV20-1 and TRBJ2-1, with 10 bases matching TRBD2. With V trimmed by 1 base and J by 7 bases, 10 bases remained unmatched. CDR3 length: 16 residues. Germline values: CDR1 DFQATT, CDR2 SNEGSKA (reference sequence). The CDR3 DNA sequence: TGCAGTGCTAGAGTGCTAGCGGGAGTCAATGTAAATGAGCAGTTCTTC. This translates into CSARVLAGVNVNEQFF.

V usage is TRBV5-8 and J usage is TRBJ1-4; D possibly corresponds to TRBD1 (5 bases). The germline CDR1 and CDR2 sequences are SGHTS and YDEGEE. The V end lost 1 base, the J end lost 8 bases, and 21 bases lay between the germline ends. This CDR3 has 17 residues. CDR3 region: CASSLSGAGRGEEKLFF. CDR3 nucleotides: TGTGCCAGCAGCTTGAGTGGGGCCGGAAGGGGAGAAGAAAAACTGTTTTTT. The entire variable domain, with the rest obtained from reference TRBV5-8 and TRBJ1-4, is as follows: EAGVTQSPTHLIKTRGQQATLRCSPISGHTSVYWYQQALGLGLQFLLWYDEGEERNRGNFPPRFSGRQFPNYSSELNVNALELEDSALYLCASSLSGAGRGEEKLFFGSGTQLSVL.

The chain joins TRBV5-1 to TRBJ1-6, with TRBD1 matching 11 bases. The CDR3 totals 16 residues. With V trimmed by 3 bases and J by 11 bases, 10 bases remained unmatched. Per the germline V gene, CDR1 is SGHRS and CDR2 is YFSETQ. CDR3 sequence (DNA): TGCGCCAGCAGCTCGCCGGGACAGGGGGACAATCCACCCCTCCACTTT. As protein: CASSSPGQGDNPPLHF.

The chain combines TRBV27 with TRBJ1-6, with a possible D match to TRBD1 (5 bases). Between the trimmed V and J ends, which lost 3 bases and 0 bases, there was a span of 9 bases. Germline CDR1 MNHEY, CDR2 SMNVEV (reference sequence). The CDR3 totals 16 residues. The CDR3 sequence: CASSLGGLSYNSPLHF. The CDR3 nucleotides read TGTGCCAGCAGTTTGGGGGGACTCTCCTATAATTCACCCCTCCACTTT.

The J gene is TRBJ2-7, the V gene TRBV10-2; TRBD1 matches 7 bases. CDR1 is WSHSY and CDR2 is SAAADI in the germline V gene. The CDR3 is 14 amino acids. V dropped 5 bases and J dropped 7; count of bases not matched to a gene: 11. The chain's CDR3 is CASSWDRNSWEQYF. DNA for the CDR3: TGCGCCAGCAGTTGGGACAGAAACTCCTGGGAGCAGTACTTC.

The DNA of the CDR3 is TGTGCCAGCAGCGTAGGAATCCCCGGGGGTCTTTATGACGAGCAGTACTTC. As protein: CASSVGIPGGLYDEQYF. The chain carries TRBV9 and TRBJ2-7; tentative D call: TRBD2 (6 bases). The CDR3 runs to 17 residues. With 0 bases removed from V and 5 bases from J, the gap between germline ends came to 21 bases. The germline V gene encodes CDR1 SGDLS and CDR2 YYNGEE.

J is TRBJ2-1 and V is TRBV11-2; the match to TRBD2 covers 8 bases. Germline assignment: CDR1 SGHAT and CDR2 FQNNGV. The trim removed 5 bases at V and 6 bases at J, leaving 15 bases unmatched. This CDR3 has 17 amino acids. CDR3 sequence reads: CASSLHIAAGEGNEQFF. The DNA for the CDR3 is TGTGCCAGCAGCCTTCATATAGCAGCGGGAGAGGGCAATGAGCAGTTCTTC.

This clonotype was seen at least ten times. The CDR3 region has the DNA TGTGCCAGCAGCTCGAGGTGGGGCAATCAGCCCCAGCATTTT. The encoded protein is CASSSRWGNQPQHF. The gene calls are TRBV7-8 and TRBJ1-5; D is unresolved. Germline CDR1 and CDR2: SGHVS and FQNEAQ. The CDR3 is made up of 14 amino acids. V was pared by 4 bases and J by 2 bases, with 9 bases between.

This clonotype was counted between two and nine times. This sequence joins TRBV14 and TRBJ2-1, with D perhaps TRBD2 (6 bases). The CDR3 covers 16 residues. Germline V CDR1 and CDR2: SGHDN, FVKESK. V was clipped by 0 bases and J by 3 bases, with 12 bases between them. The CDR3 spells CASSQDLTSVYNEQFF. The DNA of the CDR3 is TGTGCCAGCAGCCAAGATTTGACTAGTGTCTACAATGAGCAGTTCTTC.

The chain is built from TRBV20-1 and TRBJ1-4; D unclear. Germline-derived CDR1 and CDR2 are DFQATT and SNEGSKA (reference sequence). The V and J ends lost 0 bases and 9 bases respectively, with 17 bases between them. The CDR3 covers 15 residues. As DNA, the CDR3 is TGCAGTGCTAGAGATACGGTAGGGCCGCACCAAAAACTGTTTTTT. The encoded protein is CSARDTVGPHQKLFF.

This clonotype appeared a few times. This chain joins TRBV5-5 and TRBJ1-5, with a weak D call TRBD1 (6 bases). The V gene lost 4 bases and the J gene lost 7 bases, with 21 bases spanning the gap. The CDR3 loop spans 16 amino acids. Germline V gene data show CDR1 as SGHKS and CDR2 as YYEKEE (reference sequence). The CDR3 DNA sequence: TGTGCCAGCAGCAGCACCCACTCTGACAGGTCCCAGCCCCAGCATTTT. This gives the protein CASSSTHSDRSQPQHF.

This clonotype was counted only a few times. V and J are TRBV10-2 and TRBJ2-5; no definite D call. The germline V gene encodes CDR1 WSHSY and CDR2 SAAADI. CDR3 length: 14 amino acids. V lost 2 bases and J lost 5, with 12 bases in between. CDR3 DNA sequence: TGCGCCAGCAGTGAGCAGTATTACACCGAGACCCAGTACTTC. Translated, it gives CASSEQYYTETQYF.

The gene calls are TRBV20-1 and TRBJ2-7; D perhaps matches TRBD1 (5 bases). Germline-derived CDR1 and CDR2 are DFQATT and SNEGSKA (reference sequence). The length of the CDR3 is 11 residues. V was shortened by 6 bases and J by 2 bases, with 8 bases between the two germline ends. The CDR3 region has the DNA TGCAGTGCAGGGGCCGCCTACGAGCAGTACTTC. Residues: CSAGAAYEQYF.

This clonotype was seen ten or more times. The V gene is TRBV20-1, the J gene TRBJ2-1; D is unclear. This CDR3 is 12 amino acids long. V was cut by 5 bases and J by 5 bases, with 10 bases left in between. Germline V CDR1 and CDR2: DFQATT, SNEGSKA (reference sequence). DNA for the CDR3: TGCAGTGCTCGATCCAACCACAATGAGCAGTTCTTC. The encoded protein is CSARSNHNEQFF.

This clonotype occurred a few times. The CDR3 DNA sequence: TGTGCCAGTAGAGATGAGGGGTCTGGGGCCAACGTCCTGACTTTC. This sequence encodes CASRDEGSGANVLTF. The chain recombines TRBV19 with TRBJ2-6; TRBD1 or TRBD2 may be the D gene (5 bases each). Germline CDR1 LNHDA, CDR2 SQIVND (reference sequence). Between the trimmed V and J ends, which lost 6 bases and 1 base, there was a span of 10 bases. The CDR3 extends over 15 amino acids.

This clonotype was seen a few times. CDR3 DNA: TGTGCCAGCAGCGTAGGAGCTGACCATTATGGCTACACCTTC. This codes for CASSVGADHYGYTF. This chain links TRBV9 with TRBJ1-2, with unresolved D. V lost 0 bases, J lost 5 bases, and 11 bases lay in between. The V gene's germline CDR1 is SGDLS and CDR2 YYNGEE. The CDR3 is 14 amino acids.

In the case of this clonotype: This may arise from a read error, as a much more abundant clone is one base away. The chain carries TRBV28 and TRBJ1-5; D not resolved. Germline-derived CDR1 and CDR2 are MDHEN and SYDVKM. The CDR3 contains 17 residues. CDR3 DNA sequence: TGTGCCAGCAGTTTATACAACTCCCCAGTGGGCAATCGGCCCCAGCATTTT. It codes for CASSLYNSPVGNRPQHF. Supplemented by reference TRBV28 and TRBJ1-5, the full variable domain reads DVKVTQSSRYLVKRTGEKVFLECVQDMDHENMFWYRQDPGLGLRLIYFSYDVKMKEKGDIPEGYSVSREKKERFSLILESASTNQTSMYLCASSLYNSPVGNRPQHFGDGTRLSIL.

Only a few counts were recorded for this clonotype. The chain uses TRBV4-1 and TRBJ1-6, with D possibly TRBD1 on 5 matching bases. The CDR3 covers 17 residues. The V and J ends lost 4 bases and 7 bases respectively, with 20 bases between them. CDR1 is MGHRA and CDR2 is YSYEKL in the germline V gene. CDR3 nucleotides: TGCGCCAGCAGCCTTCTACCCGGGACGTTGCTAAATTCACCCCTCCACTTT. This codes for CASSLLPGTLLNSPLHF.

This clonotype occurred a few times. The V and J genes are TRBV25-1 and TRBJ2-7; D is undetermined. Germline V gene lookup returns CDR1 MGHDK and CDR2 SYGVNS. The CDR3 is 15 residues long. The V end lost 3 bases, the J end lost 1 base, and 13 bases lay between the germline ends. In nucleotides, the CDR3 is TGTGCCAGCAGTGACTCCCGTCAGGTTTCCTACGAGCAGTACTTC. It yields the protein CASSDSRQVSYEQYF.

This clonotype has at least ten counts. This sequence joins TRBV2 and TRBJ1-5; no clear D gene. V lost 4 bases and J lost 0, with 7 bases in between. This CDR3 has 14 amino acids. Germline V gene sequence: CDR1 SNHLY, CDR2 FYNNEI. CDR3 loop: CASSVEDSNQPQHF. The CDR3 DNA is TGTGCCAGCAGTGTGGAGGATAGCAATCAGCCCCAGCATTTT.

This clonotype was seen more than once but under ten times. This chain links TRBV6-2 or TRBV6-3 with TRBJ2-5, with 9 bases aligning to TRBD1. The CDR3 totals 16 residues. Germline-derived CDR1 and CDR2 are MNHEY and SVGEGT. Trimming cost V 5 bases and J 5 bases; bases outside gene matches: 12. As DNA, the CDR3 is TGTGCCAGCAGTGAAGCAACAGGGGGCGCAGATGAGACCCAGTACTTC. Amino acids: CASSEATGGADETQYF.

This clonotype has ten or more counts. The rearrangement joins TRBV2 to TRBJ1-5, with 8 bases fitting TRBD1. The J segment lost 7 bases and the V segment lost 2 bases, leaving 10 bases of the junction unmatched. CDR1 and CDR2 (germline): SNHLY, FYNNEI. CDR3 size: 16 residues. Here the CDR3 reads CASSEWAQDRDQPQHF. CDR3 DNA: TGTGCCAGCAGTGAATGGGCGCAGGACAGGGACCAGCCCCAGCATTTT.

This clonotype showed up many times. This chain uses TRBV12-3 or TRBV12-4 with TRBJ1-2; D call uncertain. The CDR3 totals 13 residues. V dropped 3 bases and J dropped 7 bases, with 12 bases sitting between them. This chain's CDR3 is CASSFRTLGGYTF. Written as DNA, the CDR3 is TGTGCCAGCAGTTTTCGGACTTTAGGTGGCTACACCTTC.

This clonotype was counted many times. The rearrangement uses TRBV20-1 and TRBJ2-7; TRBD2 matches at 7 bases. From germline, CDR1 is DFQATT and CDR2 SNEGSKA (reference sequence). Trimming cost V 6 bases and J 1 base; bases outside gene matches: 6. The CDR3 length is 13 residues. CDR3 sequence reads: CSASSGESYEQYF. The CDR3 DNA is TGCAGTGCCTCAAGCGGGGAATCCTACGAGCAGTACTTC.

A note on this clonotype: A single base separates this from a much larger clone, so it may be a read error. It is likely a read error, because the conserved phenylalanine at the end of the CDR3 is missing. The chain has TRBV5-1 and TRBJ2-7; either TRBD1 or TRBD2 may supply D (6 bases each). With 4 bases removed from V and 3 bases from J, the gap between germline ends came to 20 bases. CDR1 is SGHRS, CDR2 YFSETQ, per germline. The length of the CDR3 is 16 residues. The CDR3 protein is CASSQGAPRGDYEQYL. The CDR3 DNA sequence: TGCGCCAGCAGCCAAGGAGCACCGAGGGGGGACTACGAGCAGTACCTC.

In its sample, this clonotype was seen once. V usage is TRBV24-1 and J usage is TRBJ1-2, with a weak D call TRBD1 (5 bases). This CDR3 comprises 14 residues. Germline lookup yields CDR1 KGHDR and CDR2 SFDVKD. The V end lost 2 bases, the J end lost 0 bases, and 6 bases lay between the germline ends. The CDR3 region has the DNA TGTGCCACCAGTGATTCGGGGGCTAACTATGGCTACACCTTC. As protein: CATSDSGANYGYTF.

There are many counts of this clonotype. V usage is TRBV19 and J usage is TRBJ2-1, with 13 bases aligning to TRBD2. The CDR3 is made up of 18 amino acids. Germline V gene sequence: CDR1 LNHDA, CDR2 SQIVND (reference sequence). J lost 3 bases, V lost 4 bases, and 9 bases had no gene match. CDR3 region: CASSTQTSGRVHYNEQFF. CDR3 coding DNA: TGTGCCAGTAGTACCCAAACTAGCGGGAGGGTACACTACAATGAGCAGTTCTTC.

This clonotype showed up many times. The chain has TRBV7-9 and TRBJ2-1; D is perhaps TRBD2 (5 bases). V lost 1 base, J lost 1 base, and 17 bases lay in between. This CDR3 region has 18 residues. Germline V lookup: CDR1 SEHNR, CDR2 FQNEAQ (reference sequence). CDR3 sequence (DNA): TGTGCCAGCAGCTTAGGCGTTTTGCGGGCAATTTCCTACAATGAGCAGTTCTTC. Its translation: CASSLGVLRAISYNEQFF.